These 15 T cell receptor beta chains were sequenced from one sample in a study of T cells in Graves' hyperthyroidism and ophthalmopathy. Using RNA transcripts as the source, TCR beta CDR3 regions were amplified. The TCR CDR3 was amplified in a first-round RT-PCR using the HTBI primer set. In TCRdb, the multiplex PCR reads were re-called with MiXCR into one record per CDR3 protein. The sample comprises hundreds of thousands of distinct CDR3 sequences, roughly 23% of which are singletons, and approximately 49% rests with the top ten. Sequencing used blood. The receptors were sampled from a woman aged 70-85 years with Graves' ophthalmopathy.

This chain links TRBV27 with TRBJ1-6; D not certain. V lost 3 bases and J 7 bases, leaving 13 bases between the germline ends. The CDR3 consists of 15 residues. CDR1 and CDR2 from the germline V gene are MNHEY and SMNVEV (reference sequence). CDR3 loop: CASSFTGDPNSPLHF. The CDR3 coding sequence is TGTGCCAGCAGTTTTACCGGGGATCCAAATTCACCCCTCCACTTT.

In this sample, this clonotype turned up a few times. CDR3 nucleotide sequence: TGTGCCAGCAGCGTACTCACAGATACGCAGTATTTT. Residues: CASSVLTDTQYF. The rearrangement joins TRBV3-1 to TRBJ2-3; unclear D gene. Germline CDR1 LGHDT, CDR2 YNNKEL (reference sequence). The CDR3 extends over 12 amino acids. The ends were cut back, 5 bases at V and 2 bases at J, with 5 bases in the middle.

The V gene is TRBV3-1, the J gene TRBJ1-4, with D possibly being TRBD1 (5 bases). V was shortened by 1 base and J by 4 bases, with 16 bases between the two germline ends. CDR1 and CDR2 (germline): LGHDT, YNNKEL (reference sequence). The CDR3 covers 17 residues. The CDR3, as DNA: TGTGCCAGCAGCCAAGGAGGGAGGGGCACAAATAATGAAAAACTGTTTTTT. It translates to CASSQGGRGTNNEKLFF.

This clonotype has a handful of counts. The rearrangement links TRBV5-1 to TRBJ2-7, with 9 bases matching TRBD1. V lost 6 bases and J lost 4; bases outside the gene matches: 8. Germline V lookup: CDR1 SGHRS, CDR2 YFSETQ. The CDR3 extends over 14 amino acids. The CDR3 DNA reads as TGCGCCAGCAATGACAGGGGGTCCGATTACGAGCAGTACTTC. This translates into CASNDRGSDYEQYF.

This chain joins TRBV20-1 and TRBJ2-3; D is possibly TRBD2 (6 bases). Trimming shortened V by 3 bases and J by 5 bases, and 12 bases separated the two germline ends. From germline, CDR1 is DFQATT and CDR2 SNEGSKA (reference sequence). The CDR3 has 13 amino acids. The DNA for the CDR3 is TGCAGTGCTAGTTTACTAGCCCAAGATACGCAGTATTTT. Encoded protein: CSASLLAQDTQYF.

This chain connects TRBV4-3 to TRBJ2-3; 8 bases line up with TRBD1. CDR3 length equals 15 residues. Germline CDR1 LGHNA, CDR2 YSLEER. Unmatched junction bases numbered 7, after V lost 2 bases and J lost 6 bases. This chain's CDR3 is CASSQTGGRFDTQYF. The CDR3 DNA follows: TGCGCCAGCAGCCAAACAGGGGGGCGGTTCGATACGCAGTATTTT.

This clonotype was found a few times. This rearrangement joins TRBV7-2 to TRBJ2-1; 7 positions agree with TRBD2. Germline V gene data show CDR1 as SGHTA and CDR2 as FQGNSA. This CDR3 region has 18 residues. V trimming: 2 bases; J trimming: 8 bases; junction bases outside the gene matches: 18. CDR3 in DNA: TGTGCCAGCAGCTTACGATTTCACGGGAGGTTTAGATGGGATGAGCAGTTCTTC. It yields the protein CASSLRFHGRFRWDEQFF.

The gene calls are TRBV27 and TRBJ2-7; tentatively, D is TRBD1 (7 bases). The CDR3 runs 13 residues. In germline, CDR1 is MNHEY, CDR2 SMNVEV (reference sequence). V lost 2 bases, J lost 5 bases, and 10 bases lay in between. CDR3 region: CASSLAGQNEQYF. The CDR3 DNA follows: TGTGCCAGCAGTTTAGCGGGACAGAACGAGCAGTACTTC.

This clonotype showed up many times. One end of the junction fails to match germline, which may point to a read error. This chain links TRBV5-6 with TRBJ2-7; D might be TRBD1 or TRBD2, each matching 5 bases. CDR1 and CDR2 (germline): SGHDT, YYEEEE. The CDR3 contains 14 residues. The CDR3 DNA is TGCGCCAGCAGCTTGGTCGGGGACCCCTACGAGCAGTACTTC. Residues: CASSLVGDPYEQYF.

The chain carries TRBV7-2 and TRBJ2-7; 9 bases fit TRBD2. Germline V gene data show CDR1 as SGHTA and CDR2 as FQGNSA. The CDR3 contains 17 residues. V lost 5 bases, J lost 5 bases, and 16 bases stayed unmatched. The CDR3 DNA reads TGTGCCAGCAGCCCCGGGGCGGCCGCGGGAGGGCCTAACGAGCAGTACTTC. Protein product: CASSPGAAAGGPNEQYF.

The rearrangement links TRBV5-5 to TRBJ2-7; D call uncertain. Between the trimmed V and J ends, which lost 1 base and 2 bases, there was a span of 13 bases. The germline V gene has CDR1 SGHKS and CDR2 YYEKEE (reference sequence). CDR3 length: 15 amino acids. CDR3 in DNA: TGTGCCAGCAGCTTGCCGACGAGAGCTACCTACGAGCAGTACTTC. The encoded protein is CASSLPTRATYEQYF.

The chain uses TRBV19 and TRBJ1-1; D ambiguous. CDR1 is LNHDA and CDR2 is SQIVND in the germline V gene (reference sequence). The CDR3 consists of 11 residues. V lost 8 bases and J lost 1, with 5 bases in between. CDR3 sequence: CASEGNTEAFF. CDR3 nucleotide sequence: TGTGCCAGTGAGGGGAACACTGAAGCTTTCTTT.

The chain carries TRBV28 and TRBJ2-7, with 9 bases aligning to TRBD2. V was pared by 6 bases and J by 0 bases, with 6 bases of the junction left unmatched. The CDR3 contains 15 residues. CDR1 and CDR2 (germline): MDHEN, SYDVKM. The CDR3 protein is CASRLSGRLSYEQYF. DNA for the CDR3: TGTGCCAGCAGACTAAGCGGGAGGCTCTCCTACGAGCAGTACTTC. The variable domain in full, with the rest retrieved from reference TRBV28 and TRBJ2-7, is DVKVTQSSRYLVKRTGEKVFLECVQDMDHENMFWYRQDPGLGLRLIYFSYDVKMKEKGDIPEGYSVSREKKERFSLILESASTNQTSMYLCASRLSGRLSYEQYFGPGTRLTVT.

Only a few counts were recorded for this clonotype. The chain recombines TRBV10-3 with TRBJ2-1; no firm D call. Per germline, CDR1 ENHRY and CDR2 SYGVKD. Between the trimmed V and J ends, which lost 10 bases and 1 base, there was a span of 14 bases. The CDR3 has 14 residues. CDR3 nucleotides: TGTGCCACAGACAATTCTGGTTCCTACAATGAGCAGTTCTTC. Encoded protein: CATDNSGSYNEQFF.

This clonotype has at least ten counts. This chain connects TRBV6-1 to TRBJ2-7; D is perhaps TRBD1 (5 bases). The V end was cut by 6 bases, the J end by 0 bases, with 9 bases between. The CDR3 has 13 residues. CDR1 and CDR2 (germline): MNHNS, SASEGT. In DNA, the CDR3 is TGTGCCAGCAGAAGACAGACCTCCTACGAGCAGTACTTC. This codes for CASRRQTSYEQYF.